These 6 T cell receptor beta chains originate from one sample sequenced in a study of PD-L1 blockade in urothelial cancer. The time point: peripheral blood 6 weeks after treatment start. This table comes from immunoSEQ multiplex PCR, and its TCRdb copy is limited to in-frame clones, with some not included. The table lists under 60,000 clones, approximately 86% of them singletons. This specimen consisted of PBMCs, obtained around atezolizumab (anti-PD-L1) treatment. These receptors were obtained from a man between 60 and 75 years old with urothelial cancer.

This CDR3 reads CASSSAGAYTNYGYTF. The CDR3 nucleotides are TGTGCCAGCAGCTCGGCAGGGGCCTATACTAACTATGGCTACACCTTC. J is TRBJ1-2 and V is TRBV7-9; maybe TRBD1 (6 bases). Deletions cut 4 bases from V and 0 bases from J, with 15 bases between. Per the germline V gene, CDR1 is SEHNR and CDR2 is FQNEAQ (reference sequence). CDR3 length: 16 amino acids.

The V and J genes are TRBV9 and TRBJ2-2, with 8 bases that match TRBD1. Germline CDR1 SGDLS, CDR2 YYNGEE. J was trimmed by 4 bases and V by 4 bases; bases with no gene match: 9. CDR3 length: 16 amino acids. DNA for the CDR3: TGTGCCAGCAGCTCCAGGACAGGGATGGCCACCGGGGAGCTGTTTTTT. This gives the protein CASSSRTGMATGELFF.

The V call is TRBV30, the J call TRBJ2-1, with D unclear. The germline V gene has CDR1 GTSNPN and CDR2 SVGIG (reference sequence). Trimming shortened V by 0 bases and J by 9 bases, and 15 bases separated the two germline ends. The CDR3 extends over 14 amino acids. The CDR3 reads CAWSVSKVSVEQFF. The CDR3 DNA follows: TGTGCCTGGAGTGTGTCAAAGGTCAGCGTTGAGCAGTTCTTC.

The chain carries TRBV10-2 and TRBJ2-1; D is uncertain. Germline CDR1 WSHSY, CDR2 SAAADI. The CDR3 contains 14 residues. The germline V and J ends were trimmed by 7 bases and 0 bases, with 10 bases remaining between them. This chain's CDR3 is CASTARSSYNEQFF. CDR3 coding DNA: TGCGCCAGCACCGCCCGGAGCTCCTACAATGAGCAGTTCTTC.

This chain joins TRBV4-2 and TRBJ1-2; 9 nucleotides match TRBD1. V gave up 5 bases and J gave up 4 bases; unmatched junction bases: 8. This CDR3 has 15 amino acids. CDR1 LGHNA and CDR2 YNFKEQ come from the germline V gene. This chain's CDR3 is CASSSGTGSAYGYTF. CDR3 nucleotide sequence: TGTGCCAGCAGCTCTGGGACAGGGAGTGCCTATGGCTACACCTTC.

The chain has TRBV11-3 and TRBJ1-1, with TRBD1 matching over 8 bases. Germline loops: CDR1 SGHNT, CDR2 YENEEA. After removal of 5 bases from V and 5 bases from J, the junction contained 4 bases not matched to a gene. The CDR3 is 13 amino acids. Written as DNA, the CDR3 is TGTGCCAGCAGCCAAACAGGGGGGACTGAAGCTTTCTTT. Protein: CASSQTGGTEAFF. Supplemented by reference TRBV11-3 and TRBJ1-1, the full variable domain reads EAGVVQSPRYKIIEKKQPVAFWCNPISGHNTLYWYLQNLGQGPELLIRYENEEAVDDSQLPKDRFSAERLKGVDSTLKIQPAELGDSAVYLCASSQTGGTEAFFGQGTRLTVV.